Each of the 23 T cell receptor beta chains below was sequenced from the same sample in a study of shared clonotypes between healthy human individuals. Generated by immunoSEQ multiplex PCR, the TCRdb table keeps only in-frame clones and is missing some. The sample carries roughly 1 million clones, around 78% recorded once. What was sequenced was memory CD4+ T cells from PBMCs. The subset here: CD45RA-negative fraction. These receptors came from a man between 18 and 29 years old in good health. Some clones in this sample may be carry-over from other donors' samples.

The CDR3 DNA is TGTGCCAGCAGCGGTTTACAGGGGGCATCGTACGAGCAGTACTTC. This codes for CASSGLQGASYEQYF. The chain recombines TRBV11-2 with TRBJ2-7; 9 nucleotides agree with TRBD1. The CDR3 is 15 amino acids. V lost 5 bases to trimming and J lost 4 bases; unmatched junction nucleotides: 9. Germline values: CDR1 SGHAT, CDR2 FQNNGV.

This clone has just a few counts. V and J are TRBV27 and TRBJ2-7, with D possibly TRBD1 on 5 matching bases. Germline values: CDR1 MNHEY, CDR2 SMNVEV (reference sequence). V lost 5 bases and J 0 bases, leaving 14 bases between the germline ends. The CDR3 contains 15 residues. CDR3 loop: CASSPRTLDSYEQYF. DNA for the CDR3: TGTGCCAGCAGTCCCCGGACATTGGACTCCTACGAGCAGTACTTC.

The CDR3 spells CASSPNGGQETQYF. CDR3 sequence (DNA): TGTGCCAGCAGTCCTAACGGCGGGCAAGAGACCCAGTACTTC. The chain uses TRBV7-3 and TRBJ2-5, with D possibly being TRBD2 (5 bases). Per the germline V gene, CDR1 is SGHTA and CDR2 is FQGTGA. Trimming left V 6 bases short and J 2 bases short, with 13 bases between. The CDR3 length is 14 residues.

With respect to this clone: At the DNA level, this CDR3 is encoded by other sequences in the same sample as well. DNA of the CDR3: TGTGCCAGCAGTGAGGGAGGGGCAGATACGCAGTATTTT. This sequence encodes CASSEGGADTQYF. The chain recombines TRBV2 with TRBJ2-3; TRBD2 matches 7 bases. The CDR3 is 13 residues long. From germline, CDR1 is SNHLY and CDR2 FYNNEI. Trimming at V came to 3 bases and at J to 4 bases, leaving 1 base not matched to a gene.

A few counts support this clone. The J gene is TRBJ1-1, the V gene TRBV29-1; 7 bases are shared with TRBD1. This CDR3 is built from 13 residues. CDR1 and CDR2 (germline): SQVTM, ANQGSEA. The trim removed 8 bases at V and 0 bases at J, leaving 6 bases unmatched. The DNA for the CDR3 is TGCAGCTCCAGGGGACAGCTGAACACTGAAGCTTTCTTT. Translating it yields CSSRGQLNTEAFF.

This clone showed up just once. DNA of the CDR3: TGTGCCAGTAGCATCGGGTGGAGTGGGATTACAACTAATGAAAAACTGTTTTTT. Encoded protein: CASSIGWSGITTNEKLFF. The chain has TRBV19 and TRBJ1-4; D uncertain. CDR1 LNHDA and CDR2 SQIVND come from the germline V gene (reference sequence). Trimming shortened V by 6 bases and J by 0 bases, and 20 bases separated the two germline ends. The CDR3 is 18 amino acids.

The genes are TRBV18 and TRBJ2-5; D is perhaps TRBD1 or TRBD2 (5 bases each). This CDR3 spans 13 amino acids. CDR1 KGHSH and CDR2 LQKENI come from the germline V gene. With 4 bases removed from V and 3 bases from J, the gap between germline ends came to 9 bases. The CDR3: CASSLEGKETQYF. The CDR3, as DNA: TGTGCCAGCTCACTAGAGGGGAAAGAGACCCAGTACTTC.

This clone was counted a single time. CDR3 residues: CASRPHEGGYEQYF. CDR3 coding DNA: TGTGCCAGCAGGCCCCACGAGGGGGGATACGAGCAGTACTTC. The chain links TRBV27 to TRBJ2-7; D assignment may be TRBD1 or TRBD2 (6 bases each). The length of the CDR3 is 14 residues. The V gene's germline CDR1 is MNHEY and CDR2 SMNVEV (reference sequence). V was trimmed by 6 bases and J by 4 bases, leaving 16 bases between them.

V gene TRBV27 combines with J gene TRBJ2-1; D is uncertain. CDR3 length: 16 amino acids. CDR1 MNHEY and CDR2 SMNVEV come from the germline V gene (reference sequence). V was shortened by 5 bases and J by 6 bases, with 20 bases between the two germline ends. CDR3 in DNA: TGTGCCAGCAGTCCCCCGCCACTTTCAAGTTCCAATGAGCAGTTCTTC. It yields the protein CASSPPPLSSSNEQFF.

This chain uses TRBV7-9 with TRBJ2-7; possible D gene TRBD2, 6 bases. Germline values: CDR1 SEHNR, CDR2 FQNEAQ (reference sequence). The V gene lost 6 bases and the J gene lost 7 bases, with 13 bases spanning the gap. CDR3 length: 12 residues. The chain's CDR3 is CASSRTGGEQYF. The CDR3 DNA is TGTGCCAGCAGTCGGACCGGGGGAGAGCAGTACTTC.

CDR3 bases: TGTGCCAGCAGCTTAGGGAGTGGGGGGGTAGCCCTCACCGAGCAGTACTTC. Amino acid sequence: CASSLGSGGVALTEQYF. The chain carries TRBV11-2 and TRBJ2-7, with 7 bases identical to TRBD2. This CDR3 is 17 amino acids long. Germline lookup yields CDR1 SGHAT and CDR2 FQNNGV. V gave up 1 base and J gave up 6 bases; unmatched junction bases: 15.

The CDR3: CASSARDNYGYTF. The CDR3 DNA reads TGTGCCAGTTCCGCCCGGGACAACTATGGCTACACCTTC. V gene TRBV27 combines with J gene TRBJ1-2; a possible D gene is TRBD1 (5 bases). CDR1 MNHEY and CDR2 SMNVEV come from the germline V gene (reference sequence). The CDR3 is 13 residues long. V was clipped by 9 bases and J by 2 bases, with 13 bases between them.

The J gene is TRBJ1-3, the V gene TRBV5-4; 8 bases map to TRBD1. CDR1 is SGHNT and CDR2 is YYREEE in the germline V gene (reference sequence). CDR3 length equals 16 residues. Trimming removed 0 bases from V and 0 bases from J; junction bases left unmatched: 2. The CDR3 loop reads CASSLGGQASGNTIYF. CDR3 in DNA: TGTGCCAGCAGCTTGGGGGGACAGGCCTCTGGAAACACCATATATTTT.

This clone was seen a handful of times. This sequence joins TRBV11-1 and TRBJ2-7, with TRBD2 identical over 8 bases. Trimming at V came to 5 bases and at J to 0 bases, leaving 9 bases not matched to a gene. CDR3 length equals 16 residues. Germline CDR1 reads SGHAT; CDR2 reads FQDESV (reference sequence). Here the CDR3 DNA reads TGTGCCAGCAGCCCCGGTGGGGGGACTAGCTCCTACGAGCAGTACTTC. Protein sequence: CASSPGGGTSSYEQYF.

In regard to this clone: A junction boundary mismatches the germline segment, possibly from a read error. CDR3 protein: CASSPLQGAGNTIYF. The CDR3, as DNA: TGTGCCAGCAGCCCCCTCCAAGGAGCTGGAAACACCATATATTTT. The V and J genes are TRBV5-1 and TRBJ1-3; D is undetermined. From germline, CDR1 is SGHRS and CDR2 YFSETQ. CDR3 length: 15 amino acids.

The V and J genes are TRBV2 and TRBJ2-7, with 7 nucleotides matching TRBD1. V dropped 5 bases and J dropped 5; count of bases not matched to a gene: 3. CDR3 length: 12 amino acids. Germline loops: CDR1 SNHLY, CDR2 FYNNEI. The CDR3 DNA reads TGTGCCAGCAGTTCTCAGGGGGACGAGCAGTACTTC. This gives the protein CASSSQGDEQYF. Together with reference TRBV2 and TRBJ2-7, the CDR3 gives the full variable domain: EPEVTQTPSHQVTQMGQEVILRCVPISNHLYFYWYRQILGQKVEFLVSFYNNEISEKSEIFDDQFSVERPDGSNFTLKIRSTKLEDSAMYFCASSSQGDEQYFGPGTRLTVT.

The J gene is TRBJ2-3, the V gene TRBV30; TRBD1 aligns across 9 bases. J gave up 5 bases and V 0 bases, and 12 bases lay outside the gene matches. The CDR3 sequence is 17 residues long. Germline lookup yields CDR1 GTSNPN and CDR2 SVGIG (reference sequence). The CDR3 loop reads CAWSVPRDRARKDTQYF. Written as DNA, the CDR3 is TGTGCCTGGAGTGTCCCTAGGGACAGGGCTAGGAAAGATACGCAGTATTTT.

The chain combines TRBV7-9 with TRBJ2-3; D perhaps matches TRBD2 (6 bases). V lost 5 bases and J 7 bases, leaving 22 bases between the germline ends. The CDR3 runs to 16 residues. Germline CDR1 and CDR2: SEHNR and FQNEAQ (reference sequence). The CDR3 loop is CASSRTSLPPHNTQYF. CDR3 coding DNA: TGTGCCAGCAGCCGAACTAGCCTTCCTCCCCACAATACGCAGTATTTT.

V is TRBV6-1 and J is TRBJ2-5; tentatively, D is TRBD2 (6 bases). Trimming removed 5 bases from V and 4 bases from J, with 14 bases in between. CDR3 length equals 14 residues. Germline CDR1 reads MNHNS; CDR2 reads SASEGT. The CDR3 reads CASSKETAGETQYF. CDR3 coding DNA: TGTGCCAGCAGTAAAGAGACAGCGGGAGAGACCCAGTACTTC.

The chain joins TRBV30 to TRBJ1-5; the D is unclear. Germline V gene lookup returns CDR1 GTSNPN and CDR2 SVGIG (reference sequence). This CDR3 comprises 13 residues. V was pared by 0 bases and J by 5 bases, with 8 bases between. CDR3 nucleotide sequence: TGTGCCTGGAGTGTGTCCCGCTATCAGCCCCAGCATTTT. It encodes CAWSVSRYQPQHF. Variable domain in full (rest from reference TRBV30 and TRBJ1-5): SQTIHQWPATLVQPVGSPLSLECTVEGTSNPNLYWYRQAAGRGLQLLFYSVGIGQISSEVPQNLSASRPQDRQFILSSKKLLLSDSGFYLCAWSVSRYQPQHFGDGTRLSIL.

The rearrangement links TRBV19 to TRBJ1-5; D possibly corresponds to TRBD1 (5 bases). This CDR3 spans 15 amino acids. With 3 bases removed from V and 3 bases from J, the gap between germline ends came to 12 bases. Per the germline V gene, CDR1 is LNHDA and CDR2 is SQIVND (reference sequence). CDR3 sequence (DNA): TGTGCCAGTAGTATCGCCCGGGACTACAATCAGCCCCAGCATTTT. Translated, it gives CASSIARDYNQPQHF.

The chain links TRBV7-2 to TRBJ2-2; D is tentatively TRBD1 or TRBD2 (5 bases each). From germline, CDR1 is SGHTA and CDR2 FQGNSA. The CDR3 extends over 14 amino acids. The ends were cut back, 6 bases at V and 6 bases at J, with 14 bases in the middle. This CDR3 is CASRRGDLAGELFF. CDR3 DNA sequence: TGTGCCAGCAGAAGAGGGGATTTGGCCGGGGAGCTGTTTTTT.

This chain uses TRBV4-1 with TRBJ1-2; D might be TRBD1 (5 bases). V lost 0 bases, J lost 10 bases, and 18 bases lay in between. The CDR3 is made up of 15 amino acids. The germline V gene has CDR1 MGHRA and CDR2 YSYEKL. In DNA, the CDR3 is TGCGCCAGCAGCCAAGAGGAAGGGGCAGGGCGTCCCTACACCTTC. It encodes CASSQEEGAGRPYTF.